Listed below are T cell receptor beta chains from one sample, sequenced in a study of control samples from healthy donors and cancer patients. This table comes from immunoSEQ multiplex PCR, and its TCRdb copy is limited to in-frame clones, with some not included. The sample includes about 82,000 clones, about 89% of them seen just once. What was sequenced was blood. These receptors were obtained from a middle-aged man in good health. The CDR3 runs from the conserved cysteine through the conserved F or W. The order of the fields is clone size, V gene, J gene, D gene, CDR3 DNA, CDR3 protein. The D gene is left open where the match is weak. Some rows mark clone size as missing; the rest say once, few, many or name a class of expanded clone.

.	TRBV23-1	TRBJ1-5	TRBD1	TGCGCCAGCAGTCGAACCGGGACAGGGGATCAGCCCCAGCATTTT	CASSRTGTGDQPQHF
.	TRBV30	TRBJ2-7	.	TGTGCCTGGAATGTAGGCCCTAATAAGGGGCAGTACTTC	CAWNVGPNKGQYF
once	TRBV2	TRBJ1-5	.	TGTGCCAGCAGTGAAAGTGGTAATCAGCCCCAGCATTTT	CASSESGNQPQHF
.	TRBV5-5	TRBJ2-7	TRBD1	TGTGCCAGCAGCTGGGACAGGGCAGCCTACGAGCAGTACTTC	CASSWDRAAYEQYF
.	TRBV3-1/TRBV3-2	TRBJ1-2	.	TGTGCCAGCAGCCCCCGAGGCAGGGGAGGAACCTTC	CASSPRGRGGTF
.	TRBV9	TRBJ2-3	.	TGTGCCAGCAGCGTAAATGAACAGCATACGCAGTATTTT	CASSVNEQHTQYF
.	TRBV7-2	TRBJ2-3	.	TGTGCCAGCAGCTTAGTTACTGCCCCCACAGATACGCAGTATTTT	CASSLVTAPTDTQYF
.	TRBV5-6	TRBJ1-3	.	TGTGCCAGCAGCTTGGCGGGGTGGACGAGCTCTGGAAACACCATATATTTT	CASSLAGWTSSGNTIYF
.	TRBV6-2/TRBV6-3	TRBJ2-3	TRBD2	TGTGCCAGCAGTTCCCCCCGGGAGGCTAGCACAGATACGCAGTATTTT	CASSSPREASTDTQYF
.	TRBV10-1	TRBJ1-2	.	TGCGCCAGCAGTGACCCACGGGACGGCCGATACTATGGCTACACCTTC	CASSDPRDGRYYGYTF
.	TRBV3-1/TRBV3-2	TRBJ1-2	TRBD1	TGTGCCAGCAGCCAAGCGACAGGGCCTTATGGCTACACCTTC	CASSQATGPYGYTF
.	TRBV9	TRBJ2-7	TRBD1	TGTGCCAGCAGCGTAGGGGACAGGGGGCGCGAGGGCTACGAGCAGTACTTC	CASSVGDRGREGYEQYF
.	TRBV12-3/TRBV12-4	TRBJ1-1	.	TGTGCCAGCACCTTATATGGGGAAGCTTTCTTT	CASTLYGEAFF
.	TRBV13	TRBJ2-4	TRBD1	TGTGCCAGCAGCCTTGCCGACAGGGGGTTTGGTAACATTCAGTACTTC	CASSLADRGFGNIQYF
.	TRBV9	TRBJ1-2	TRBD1	TGTGCCAGCAGCGTAGGGACAGGGTCCCTGTCTAACTATGGCTACACCTTC	CASSVGTGSLSNYGYTF
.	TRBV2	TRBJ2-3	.	TGTGCCAGCAACGGAGTGGGCACAGATACGCAGTATTTT	CASNGVGTDTQYF
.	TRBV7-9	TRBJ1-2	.	TGTGCCAGCAGCTTAGTTCCCCAGGAGGGCTACACCTTC	CASSLVPQEGYTF
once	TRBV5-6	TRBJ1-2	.	TGTGCCAGCAGCTTGGCCGTAGACACTCTCCATGGCTACACCTTC	CASSLAVDTLHGYTF
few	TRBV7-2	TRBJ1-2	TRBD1	TGTGCCAGCAGCTCCTCCGGGACAGGGGGGTATGGCTACACCTTC	CASSSSGTGGYGYTF
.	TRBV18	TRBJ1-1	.	TGTGCCAGCACCACTCAGGGGTACACTGAAGCTTTCTTT	CASTTQGYTEAFF
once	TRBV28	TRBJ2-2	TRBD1	TGTGCCAGCAGCCTGCTACCGGGACAGGGCACCGGGGAGCTGTTTTTT	CASSLLPGQGTGELFF
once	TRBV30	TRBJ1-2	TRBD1	TGTGCCTGGAGCCTCCAGTTTACAGGGGATTATGGCTACACCTTC	CAWSLQFTGDYGYTF
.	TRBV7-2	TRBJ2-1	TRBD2	TGTGCCAGCAGCGGGACTAGCGGGAGATCTAGCAATGAGCAGTTCTTC	CASSGTSGRSSNEQFF
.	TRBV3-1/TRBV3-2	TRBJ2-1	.	TGTGCCAGCAGCCAATGGTTTGGCGGATCGGGAAATGAGCAGTTCTTC	CASSQWFGGSGNEQFF